The sample holds many counts of the clone carrying this TCR beta chain. The antigen is unknown. MiXCR, applied by TCRdb to the 5' RACE reads, yields one record per CDR3 protein. In the table there are about 220,000 distinct CDR3 sequences, approximately 20% of which are singletons. This record belongs to a study of CD8 T cells in ankylosing spondylitis. Study-wide results and limits: Before this, some motif variants had been reported in reactive arthritis synovial fluid and blood. What appeared characteristic of ankylosing spondylitis blood was a TCR beta motif of seven to nine highly homologous variants.

This sequence was found in a male donor with ankylosing spondylitis. The specimen sequenced was blood, either unsorted or a sorted T cell fraction (not recorded which).

As DNA, the CDR3 is TGCAGCGTTGAAAGCCAGGGGATCTACAATGAGCAGTTCTTC. Protein product: CSVESQGIYNEQFF. V is TRBV29-1 and J is TRBJ2-1; TRBD1 might be the D (6 bases). The V gene lost 2 bases and the J gene lost 3 bases, with 11 bases spanning the gap. CDR3 length: 14 residues. The germline V gene encodes CDR1 SQVTM and CDR2 ANQGSEA.